This TCR beta chain was observed in a study of regulatory T cells in long-lasting Graves disease. Regarding the study as a whole: Persistent Graves' cases showed lower TCR diversity than newly diagnosed cases.

Time point denoted: persistent/refractory GD, antithyroid drugs over 5 years with positive TRAb. Scientists built the TCR library using RNA that was extracted from PBMCs. From germline, CDR1 is MGHRA and CDR2 YSYEKL. The V segment lost 0 bases and the J segment 2 bases; nucleotides outside the gene matches: 10. CDR3 size: 18 residues. In building TCR beta libraries, iRepertoire HTBI primers were used together with Arm-PCR of CDR3 regions. TCRdb reanalysed the multiplex PCR reads using MiXCR and keeps one entry per CDR3 protein. The table includes around 400,000 distinct CDR3 sequences, around 20% detected once. Comments on this clonotype: Its cognate antigen is unknown.

The sample consisted of peripheral blood mononuclear cells (PBMCs), taken when the disease was refractory, from a patient treated with antithyroid drugs. The receptor's source is a female donor with Graves disease. The chain has TRBV4-1 and TRBJ1-5, with 7 bases matching TRBD1. The CDR3 coding sequence is TGCGCCAGCAGCCAAGACCCCACAGGGGCAGTAGGCAATCAGCCCCAGCATTTT. It specifies CASSQDPTGAVGNQPQHF.